This section outlines one T cell receptor (beta chain) sequence together with its context. Germline is not matched at one junction end, which may reflect a read error. The sample contains more than one DNA sequence encoding this CDR3. These data are taken from a study of shared clonotypes between healthy human individuals. Data came from immunoSEQ multiplex PCR; TCRdb stores just in-frame clones and leaves some out. The data hold 2 million to 3 million clones, with 93% observed a single time. This clonotype was obtained from a man in his late teens or twenties in good health. Some clones in this sample may be carry-over from other donors' samples. Sequencing used naive CD4+ T cells from PBMCs. Subset: CD45RA+ positively selected.

The CDR3 nucleotides read TGTGCCAGCAGCTCCTACGAATTAAACACCGGGGAGCTGTTTTTT. Translation gives CASSSYELNTGELFF. The chain is built from TRBV5-1 and TRBJ2-2; D uncertain. Germline assignment: CDR1 SGHRS and CDR2 YFSETQ. The CDR3 covers 15 residues.